Listed here is a single TCR beta chain. What it recognizes is unknown. Donors were systemically healthy Caucasian individuals from Russia aged 6 to 90 years. The amount of total RNA extracted per sample was at least 5 micrograms. This entry belongs to a study of blood T cells in healthy people across ages. Findings and caveats of the study: Per-million-T-cell TCR beta diversity fell roughly linearly with age.

A second about 7 to 12 cycle PCR used barcoded and J-beta primers. Each cDNA molecule was tagged by a template-switch adaptor with 12 random nucleotides. TCRdb reprocessed the 5' RACE reads with MiXCR, giving one entry per CDR3 protein. The sample holds about 970,000 distinct CDR3 sequences, roughly 50% seen once. Germline V gene data show CDR1 as MDHEN and CDR2 as SYDVKM. With V trimmed by 1 base and J by 4 bases, 5 bases remained unmatched. This CDR3 spans 16 amino acids. The chain employs TRBV28 and TRBJ2-2; 8 positions agree with TRBD1. The TCR was taken from a woman aged 55-75 years in good health. Sequencing was performed on blood. The CDR3 loop is CASSLFSRGRTGELFF. DNA of the CDR3: TGTGCCAGCAGTTTATTTTCCAGGGGGCGCACCGGGGAGCTGTTTTTT.